Below are 4 T cell receptor beta chains sequenced from a single sample in a study of technical replicates of blood from four donors. Produced via immunoSEQ multiplex PCR; TCRdb's table is partial and in-frame only. The sample lists 83,000 or so clones; approximately 94% were seen once. The sample was T cells isolated from PBMCs. The receptor set was obtained from a human donor in good health.

This chain joins TRBV7-9 and TRBJ1-4; TRBD1 matches at 8 bases. Germline V lookup: CDR1 SEHNR, CDR2 FQNEAQ (reference sequence). Trimming took 5 bases from V and 10 from J; bases not matched to a gene: 6. The CDR3 has 13 amino acids. CDR3 amino acids: CASSQGADVKLFF. In DNA, the CDR3 is TGTGCCAGCAGCCAGGGGGCGGATGTAAAACTGTTTTTT.

This sequence joins TRBV12-5 and TRBJ2-1, with a possible D match to TRBD2 (6 bases). Germline values: CDR1 LGHNT, CDR2 FRNRAP. V dropped 0 bases and J dropped 1 base, with 10 bases sitting between them. CDR3 size: 16 residues. The CDR3 is CASGLVLGGSYNEQFF. The CDR3 DNA reads as TGTGCTAGTGGTTTGGTCCTGGGAGGATCCTACAATGAGCAGTTCTTC.

This sequence joins TRBV10-3 and TRBJ1-5; D uncertain. This CDR3 spans 14 amino acids. In germline, CDR1 is ENHRY, CDR2 SYGVKD. Trimming took 2 bases from V and 5 from J, leaving 10 bases between them. The CDR3 region is CAISENRGDQPQHF. The CDR3 DNA reads TGTGCCATCAGTGAGAACCGCGGGGATCAGCCCCAGCATTTT.

V is TRBV6-1 and J is TRBJ1-2; 8 bases are shared with TRBD1. The CDR3 is 14 residues long. Unmatched junction bases numbered 7, after V lost 6 bases and J lost 4 bases. Germline V gene data show CDR1 as MNHNS and CDR2 as SASEGT. In DNA form, the CDR3 reads TGTGCCAGCAGGACTGGACAGGGAGGCTATGGCTACACCTTC. Protein sequence: CASRTGQGGYGYTF.